The T cell receptor beta chain described here comes from a study of CD4+ T cells in melanoma. Whole-study results and caveats: Reportedly, melanoma neoantigen-specific CD4+ T cells showed varied differentiation states.

On this clone itself: Its specificity is not known.

The V gene's germline CDR1 is SGDLS and CDR2 YYNGEE. The length of the CDR3 is 17 residues. Trimming took 2 bases from V and 6 from J; bases not matched to a gene: 7. Assay used: immunoSEQ multiplex PCR; TCRdb lists only in-frame clones, some missing. The sample includes about 140,000 clones, roughly 91% of them seen just once. This receptor was obtained from a human donor with melanoma. This chain joins TRBV9 and TRBJ2-3, with 15 bases matching TRBD2. CDR3 residues: CASSVYGLAGGPDTQYF. The CDR3 nucleotides read TGTGCCAGCAGCGTGTACGGACTAGCGGGGGGGCCCGATACGCAGTATTTT.